A selection of T cell receptor delta chains follows, all from one sample in a study of gamma-delta chains in newborns, infants, children. TCRdb reanalysed the reads with CATT. The sample carries about 5,400 delta-chain clones, less than 20% recorded once. The sequenced sample was blood. These receptors originate from a child who was a newborn, infant or young child, either healthy, febrile or measles-vaccinated (not recorded which). Both conserved end residues are part of each CDR3. D genes are given only for firm matches. The listing skips clone size in some rows; elsewhere it reads once, few, many or a size class.

clone_size	v_call	cdr3_length	j_call	d_call	cdr3_nt	cdr3_aa
few	TRDV1	26	TRDJ2	TRDD3	TGTGCTCTTGGGGAAGGTTCCGCCCTCCCTAGGAGACTGGGGGACACGTGTTGCCCTTTGACAGCACAACTCTTCTTT	CALGEGSALPRRLGDTCCPLTAQLFF
medium-sized	TRDV3	15	TRDJ1	NA	TGTGCCTCCCCCGCGCGGACAAACCCTGGCCTTAAACTCATCTTT	CASPARTNPGLKLIF
medium-sized	TRDV1	24	TRDJ1	TRDD3	TGTGCTCTTGGGGAAAGGTCGTTCCTTCTCCCATTCACTGGGGATCCGGCGTACACCGATAAACTCATCTTT	CALGERSFLLPFTGDPAYTDKLIF
medium-sized	TRDV2	17	TRDJ3	TRDD3	TGTGCCTGTGACACTACTGGGGGATCCTGGGACACCCGACAGATGTTTTTC	CACDTTGGSWDTRQMFF
medium-sized	TRDV2	18	TRDJ3	TRDD3	TGTGCCTGTGACGTCCTGGGGGATACGGCCTGGGACACCCGACAGATGTTTTTC	CACDVLGDTAWDTRQMFF
medium-sized	TRDV2	22	TRDJ1	TRDD3	TGTGCCTGTGACTCACCGATCCTTTACTGGGGGAGTCCAGGGGACCCCACCGATAAACTCATCTTT	CACDSPILYWGSPGDPTDKLIF
few	TRDV1	18	TRDJ1	TRDD3	TGTGCTCTTGGGGAAAGGGATTGGGGGATACGGGGGGCCGATAAACTCATCTTT	CALGERDWGIRGADKLIF
few	TRDV1	22	TRDJ1	NA	TGTGCTCTTGGGGAACTCCATCCTTCCCGTCGTTATTTCGCCCAATACACCGATAAACTCATCTTT	CALGELHPSRRYFAQYTDKLIF
NA	TRDV2	19	TRDJ3	TRDD3	TGTGCCTGTGACGCTTTGGCTGGGGGATACTCCTGGGACACCCGACAGATGTTTTTC	CACDALAGGYSWDTRQMFF
NA	TRDV2	14	TRDJ1	NA	TGTGCCTGTGACACCCTTAGGGGCACCGATAAACTCATCTTT	CACDTLRGTDKLIF
medium-sized	TRDV1	24	TRDJ1	NA	TGTGCTCTTGGGGAATACTGTGGGGAGACTACGGTCCCCGTACGCGTGAGAGGCACCGATAAACTCATCTTT	CALGEYCGETTVPVRVRGTDKLIF
medium-sized	TRDV2	20	TRDJ3	TRDD3	TGTGCCTGTGACGGACTACTGGGGGACCCCGCCTCCTGGGACACCCGACAGATGTTTTTC	CACDGLLGDPASWDTRQMFF
medium-sized	TRDV2	21	TRDJ3	TRDD3	TGTGCCTGTGACACCGAGAAGGACTGGGGCCAAAGCTCCTGGGACACCCGACAGATGTTTTTC	CACDTEKDWGQSSWDTRQMFF
NA	TRDV2	19	TRDJ3	TRDD3	TGTGCCTGTGACACCGTACTGGGGGATACCACCTGGGACACCCGACAGATGTTCTTC	CACDTVLGDTTWDTRQMFF
NA	TRDV1	19	TRDJ1	TRDD2	TGTGCTCTTGGGGAACTAGAATCCTTCCTTTTATTCAGGGCCGATAAACTCATCTTT	CALGELESFLLFRADKLIF
NA	TRDV2	18	TRDJ3	NA	TGTGCCTGTGACACGGGTGGATTCAGCTCCTGGGTCACCCGACAGATGTTTTTC	CACDTGGFSSWVTRQMFF
NA	TRDV2	18	TRDJ3	NA	TGTGCCTGTGACACCGCTGGGGAAAGCTCCTGGGACACCCGACAGATGTTTTTC	CACDTAGESSWDTRQMFF
few	TRDV1	20	TRDJ1	TRDD3	TGTGCTCTTGGGCTACCCATTCCCCCACTGGGGGATACGTTCGGCGATAAACTCATCTTT	CALGLPIPPLGDTFGDKLIF
few	TRDV2	20	TRDJ3	TRDD3	TGTGCCTGTGACGCTATTCGTACTGGGGGCAGCTCCTGGGACACCCGACAGATGTTTTTC	CACDAIRTGGSSWDTRQMFF
medium-sized	TRDV1	19	TRDJ1	TRDD3	TGTGCTCTTGGGGAACGGGCCTATAACTGGGGGAAGAGTTTCGATAAACTCATCTTT	CALGERAYNWGKSFDKLIF
medium-sized	TRDV1	20	TRDJ1	TRDD3	TGTGCTCTTGGGATCCCTCTACCCACGGACTGGGGTTCTACTGGTCATAAACTCATCTTT	CALGIPLPTDWGSTGHKLIF
few	TRDV2	15	TRDJ1	TRDD3	TGTGCCTGTGACGCCTTACTGGGGGGTACCGATAAACTCATCTTT	CACDALLGGTDKLIF
few	TRDV1	24	TRDJ1	TRDD3	TGTGCTCTTGGGGACGACTACCCCACCGGGGGTCACTCAAGGTACTGGGGGAACACCGATAAACTCATCTTT	CALGDDYPTGGHSRYWGNTDKLIF
few	TRDV1	21	TRDJ1	TRDD3	TGTGCTCGTGGGATCTTATGTTTCCCGCGCCTGGGGGAACCGTACACCGATAAACTCATCTTT	CARGILCFPRLGEPYTDKLIF
NA	TRDV2	21	TRDJ3	TRDD3	TGTGCCTGTGACTTCGCCCAAAATGTACTGGGGGATACCTGGGACACCCGACAGATGTTTTTC	CACDFAQNVLGDTWDTRQMFF
few	TRDV2	19	TRDJ3	NA	TGTGCCTGTGACACCGTTTCCGAACCAACATCCTGGGACACCCGACAGATGTTTTTC	CACDTVSEPTSWDTRQMFF
few	TRDV2	19	TRDJ3	TRDD3	TGTGCCTGTGACACCGTGGGGGATACTGGCTCCTGGGACACCCGACAGATGTTTTTC	CACDTVGDTGSWDTRQMFF